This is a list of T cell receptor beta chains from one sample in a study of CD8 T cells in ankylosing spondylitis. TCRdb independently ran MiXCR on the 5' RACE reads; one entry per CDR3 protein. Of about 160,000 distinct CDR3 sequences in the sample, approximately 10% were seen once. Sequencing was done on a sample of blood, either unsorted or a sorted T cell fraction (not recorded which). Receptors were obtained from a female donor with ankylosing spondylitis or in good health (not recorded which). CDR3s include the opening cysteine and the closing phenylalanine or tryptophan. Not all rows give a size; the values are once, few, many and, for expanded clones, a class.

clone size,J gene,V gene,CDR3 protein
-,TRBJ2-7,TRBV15,CATSREGSHEQYF
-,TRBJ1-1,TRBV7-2,CASSFWGNEAFF
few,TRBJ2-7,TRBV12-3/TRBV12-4,CASSHGSGRAQYF
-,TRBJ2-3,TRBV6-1,CASSPEIINTDTQYF
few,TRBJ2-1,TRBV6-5,CASSSREPPYNEQFF
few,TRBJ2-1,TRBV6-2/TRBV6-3,CASSPGTKGDEQFF
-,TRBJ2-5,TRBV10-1,CASSARDGHQETQYF
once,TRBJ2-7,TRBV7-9,CASSLVLRGKDEQYF
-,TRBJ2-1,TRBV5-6,CASSLGGGYNEQFF
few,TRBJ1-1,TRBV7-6,CASSLAGQDLSGAFF
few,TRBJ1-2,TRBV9,CASSVGGRSNYGYTF
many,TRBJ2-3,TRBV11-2,CASSLFPDTDTQYF
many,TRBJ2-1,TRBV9,CASSVAGNNNEQFF
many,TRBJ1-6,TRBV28,CASNLDGSSYNSPLHF
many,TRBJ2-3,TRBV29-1,CSGSGGTQYF
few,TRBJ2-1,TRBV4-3,CASSQVGTRWSNEQFF
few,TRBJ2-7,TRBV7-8,CASSLAGGTLGYEQYF
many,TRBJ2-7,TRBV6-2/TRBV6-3,CASSYHGQGYDEQYF
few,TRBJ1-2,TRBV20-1,CSARDPQGYGYTF
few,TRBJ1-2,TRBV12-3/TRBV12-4,CAGVGERGYTF
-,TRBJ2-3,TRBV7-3,CASSLSRGGTDTQYF
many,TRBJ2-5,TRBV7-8,CASSLGHSPHF
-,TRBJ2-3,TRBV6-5,CASSYSALLGGTDTQYF
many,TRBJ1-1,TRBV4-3,CASSQVGYTEAFF
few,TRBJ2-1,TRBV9,CASSGGQYNEQFF
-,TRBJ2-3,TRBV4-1,CASSPLLAGVYTDTQYF
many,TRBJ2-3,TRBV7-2,CASSSPPADTQYF
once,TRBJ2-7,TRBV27,CASSFEDRVPYEQYF
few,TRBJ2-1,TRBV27,CASREGQGSYNEQFF
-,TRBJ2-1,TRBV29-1,CSVDGGDRNPVNEQFF
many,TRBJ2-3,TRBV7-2,CASSLEAGLTDTQYF
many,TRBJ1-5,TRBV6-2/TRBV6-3,CASSTLAMGGDQPQHF
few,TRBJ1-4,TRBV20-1,CSANDNEKLFF
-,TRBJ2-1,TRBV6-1,CASSQTGPSPNEQFF
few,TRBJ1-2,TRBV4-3,CASSQKLWYGYTF